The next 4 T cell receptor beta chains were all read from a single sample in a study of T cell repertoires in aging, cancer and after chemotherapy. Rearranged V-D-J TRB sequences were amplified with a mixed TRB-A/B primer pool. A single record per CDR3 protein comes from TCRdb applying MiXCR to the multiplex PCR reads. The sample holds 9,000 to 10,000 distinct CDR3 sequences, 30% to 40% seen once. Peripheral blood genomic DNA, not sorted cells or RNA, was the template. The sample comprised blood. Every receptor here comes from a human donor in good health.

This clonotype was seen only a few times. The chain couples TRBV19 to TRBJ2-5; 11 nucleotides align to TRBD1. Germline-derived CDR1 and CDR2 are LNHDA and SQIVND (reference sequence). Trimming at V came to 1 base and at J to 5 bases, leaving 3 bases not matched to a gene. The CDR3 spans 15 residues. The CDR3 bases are TGTGCCAGTAGTATAGCGGACAGGGGGCAGGAGACCCAGTACTTC. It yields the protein CASSIADRGQETQYF.

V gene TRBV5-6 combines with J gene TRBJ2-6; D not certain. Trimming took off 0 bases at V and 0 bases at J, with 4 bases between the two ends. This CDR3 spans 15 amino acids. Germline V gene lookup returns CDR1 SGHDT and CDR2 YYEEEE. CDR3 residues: CASSLDGSGANVLTF. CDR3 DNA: TGTGCCAGCAGCTTGGACGGCTCTGGGGCCAACGTCCTGACTTTC.

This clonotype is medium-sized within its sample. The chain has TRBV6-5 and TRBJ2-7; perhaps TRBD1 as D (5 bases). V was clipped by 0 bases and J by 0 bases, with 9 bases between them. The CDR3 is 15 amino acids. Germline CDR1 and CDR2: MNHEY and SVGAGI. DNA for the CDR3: TGTGCCAGCAGTTACTCGCAGGGTGACTCCTACGAGCAGTACTTC. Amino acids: CASSYSQGDSYEQYF.

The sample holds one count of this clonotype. The CDR3: CASSFLVGNIQYF. The CDR3 bases are TGTGCCAGCAGTTTCCTGGTAGGAAACATTCAGTACTTC. This sequence joins TRBV6-6 and TRBJ2-4, with D hard to call. This CDR3 is built from 13 residues. V was trimmed by 4 bases and J by 6 bases, leaving 10 bases between them. Germline CDR1 MNHNY, CDR2 SVGAGI (reference sequence).